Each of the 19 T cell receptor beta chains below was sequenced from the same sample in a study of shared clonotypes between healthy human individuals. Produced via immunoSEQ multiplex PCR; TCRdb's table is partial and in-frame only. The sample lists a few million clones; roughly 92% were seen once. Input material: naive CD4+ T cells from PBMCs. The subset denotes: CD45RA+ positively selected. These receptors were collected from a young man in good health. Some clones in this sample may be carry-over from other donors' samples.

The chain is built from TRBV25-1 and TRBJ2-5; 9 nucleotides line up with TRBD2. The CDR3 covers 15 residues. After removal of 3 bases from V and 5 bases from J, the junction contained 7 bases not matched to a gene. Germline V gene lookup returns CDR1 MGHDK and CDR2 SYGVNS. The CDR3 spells CASSDSTAGGETQYF. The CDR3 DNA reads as TGTGCCAGCAGTGATTCTACTGCGGGGGGGGAGACCCAGTACTTC. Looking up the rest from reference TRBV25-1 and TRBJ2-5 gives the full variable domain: EADIYQTPRYLVIGTGKKITLECSQTMGHDKMYWYQQDPGMELHLIHYSYGVNSTEKGDLSSESTVSRIRTEHFPLTLESARPSHTSQYLCASSDSTAGGETQYFGPGTRLLVL.

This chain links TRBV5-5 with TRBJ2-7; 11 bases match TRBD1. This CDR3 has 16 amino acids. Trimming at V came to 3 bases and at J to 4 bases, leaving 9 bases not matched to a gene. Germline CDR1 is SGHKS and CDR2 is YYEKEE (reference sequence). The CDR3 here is CASSSQAGTGGYEQYF. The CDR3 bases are TGTGCCAGCAGCTCACAAGCCGGGACAGGGGGGTACGAGCAGTACTTC.

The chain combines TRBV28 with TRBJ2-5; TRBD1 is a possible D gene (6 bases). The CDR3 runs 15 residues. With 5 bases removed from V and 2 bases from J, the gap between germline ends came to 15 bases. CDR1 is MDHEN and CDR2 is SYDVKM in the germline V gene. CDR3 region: CASSPLGAAQETQYF. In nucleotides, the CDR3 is TGTGCCAGCAGTCCACTGGGGGCAGCACAAGAGACCCAGTACTTC.

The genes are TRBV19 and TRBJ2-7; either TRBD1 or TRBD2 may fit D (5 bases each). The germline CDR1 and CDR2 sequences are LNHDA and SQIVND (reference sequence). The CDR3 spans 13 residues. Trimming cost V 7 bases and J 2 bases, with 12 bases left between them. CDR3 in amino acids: CASNRDGAYEQYF. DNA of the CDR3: TGTGCCAGTAACCGGGACGGGGCCTACGAGCAGTACTTC. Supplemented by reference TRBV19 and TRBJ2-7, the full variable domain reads DGGITQSPKYLFRKEGQNVTLSCEQNLNHDAMYWYRQDPGQGLRLIYYSQIVNDFQKGDIAEGYSVSREKKESFPLTVTSAQKNPTAFYLCASNRDGAYEQYFGPGTRLTVT.

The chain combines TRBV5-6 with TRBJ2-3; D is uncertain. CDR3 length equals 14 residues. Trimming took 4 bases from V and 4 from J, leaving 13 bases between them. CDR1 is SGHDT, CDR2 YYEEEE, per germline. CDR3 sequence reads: CASSQKTQADTQYF. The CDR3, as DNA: TGTGCCAGCAGCCAAAAGACCCAAGCAGATACGCAGTATTTT.

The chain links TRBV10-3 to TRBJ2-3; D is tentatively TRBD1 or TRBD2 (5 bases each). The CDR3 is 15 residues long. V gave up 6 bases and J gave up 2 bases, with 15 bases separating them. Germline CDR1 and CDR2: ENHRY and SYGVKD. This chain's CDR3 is CAISEGLPITDTQYF. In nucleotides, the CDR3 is TGTGCCATCAGCGAGGGGCTACCTATCACAGATACGCAGTATTTT.

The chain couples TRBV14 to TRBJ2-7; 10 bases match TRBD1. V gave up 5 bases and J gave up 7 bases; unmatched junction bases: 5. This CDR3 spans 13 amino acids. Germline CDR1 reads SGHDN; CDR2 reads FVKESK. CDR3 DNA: TGTGCCAGCAGCGTACGGACAGGGGGTGAGCAGTACTTC. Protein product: CASSVRTGGEQYF.

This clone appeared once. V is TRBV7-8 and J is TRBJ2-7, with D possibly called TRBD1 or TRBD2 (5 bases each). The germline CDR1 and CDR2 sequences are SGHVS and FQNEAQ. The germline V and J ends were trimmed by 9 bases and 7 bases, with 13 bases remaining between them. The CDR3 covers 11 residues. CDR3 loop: CASHNEGEQYF. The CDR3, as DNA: TGTGCCAGTCATAACGAGGGGGAGCAGTACTTC.

The CDR3 reads CASSFSQSLDTQYF. DNA of the CDR3: TGTGCCAGCAGTTTCAGCCAGTCCCTAGATACGCAGTATTTT. J is TRBJ2-3 and V is TRBV28; D unresolved. This CDR3 region has 14 residues. Between the trimmed V and J ends, which lost 3 bases and 5 bases, there was a span of 12 bases. Germline CDR1 MDHEN, CDR2 SYDVKM. The variable domain in full, completed from reference TRBV28 and TRBJ2-3, reads DVKVTQSSRYLVKRTGEKVFLECVQDMDHENMFWYRQDPGLGLRLIYFSYDVKMKEKGDIPEGYSVSREKKERFSLILESASTNQTSMYLCASSFSQSLDTQYFGPGTRLTVL.

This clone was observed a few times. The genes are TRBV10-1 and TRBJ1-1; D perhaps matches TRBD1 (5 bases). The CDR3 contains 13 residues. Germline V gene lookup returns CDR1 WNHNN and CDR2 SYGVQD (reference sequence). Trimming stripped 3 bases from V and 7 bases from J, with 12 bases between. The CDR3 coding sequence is TGCGCCAGCAGTGAACAGGTTGGTGGTGAAGCTTTCTTT. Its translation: CASSEQVGGEAFF.

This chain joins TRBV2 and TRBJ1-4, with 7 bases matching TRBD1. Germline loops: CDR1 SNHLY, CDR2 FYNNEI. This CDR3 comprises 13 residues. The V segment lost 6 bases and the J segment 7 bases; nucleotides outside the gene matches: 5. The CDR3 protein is CASSFGQAEKLFF. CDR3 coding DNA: TGTGCCAGCAGCTTCGGACAGGCTGAAAAACTGTTTTTT.

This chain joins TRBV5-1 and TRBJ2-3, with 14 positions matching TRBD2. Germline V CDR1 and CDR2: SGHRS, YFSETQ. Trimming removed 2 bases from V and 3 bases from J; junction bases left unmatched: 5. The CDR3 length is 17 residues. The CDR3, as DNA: TGCGCCAGCAGCTTCGGGACTAGCGGGAGTATGACAGATACGCAGTATTTT. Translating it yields CASSFGTSGSMTDTQYF. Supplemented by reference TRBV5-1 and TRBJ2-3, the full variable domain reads KAGVTQTPRYLIKTRGQQVTLSCSPISGHRSVSWYQQTPGQGLQFLFEYFSETQRNKGNFPGRFSGRQFSNSRSEMNVSTLELGDSALYLCASSFGTSGSMTDTQYFGPGTRLTVL.

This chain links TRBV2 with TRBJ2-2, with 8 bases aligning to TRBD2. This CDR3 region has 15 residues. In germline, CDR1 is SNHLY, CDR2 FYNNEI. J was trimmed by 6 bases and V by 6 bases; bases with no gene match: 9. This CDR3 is CASRGGAGAAGELFF. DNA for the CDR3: TGTGCCAGCAGAGGGGGAGCGGGGGCGGCCGGGGAGCTGTTTTTT.

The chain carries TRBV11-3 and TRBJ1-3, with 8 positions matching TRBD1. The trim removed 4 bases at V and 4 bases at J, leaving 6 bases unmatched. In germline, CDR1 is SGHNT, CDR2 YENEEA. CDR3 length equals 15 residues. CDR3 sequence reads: CASSSGGPLGNTIYF. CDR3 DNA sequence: TGTGCCAGCAGCTCAGGGGGCCCACTCGGAAACACCATATATTTT.

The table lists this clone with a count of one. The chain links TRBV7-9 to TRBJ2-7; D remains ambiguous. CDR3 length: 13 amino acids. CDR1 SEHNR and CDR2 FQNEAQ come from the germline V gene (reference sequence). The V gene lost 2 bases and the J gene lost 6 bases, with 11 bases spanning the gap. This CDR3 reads CASSLNLWGEQYF. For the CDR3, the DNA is TGTGCCAGCAGCTTAAATCTGTGGGGCGAGCAGTACTTC.

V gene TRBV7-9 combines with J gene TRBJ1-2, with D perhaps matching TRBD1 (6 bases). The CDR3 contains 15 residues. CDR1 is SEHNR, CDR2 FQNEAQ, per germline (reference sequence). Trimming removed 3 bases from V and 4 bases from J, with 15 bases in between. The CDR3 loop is CASSLPTGGSYGYTF. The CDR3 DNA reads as TGTGCCAGCAGCTTGCCGACAGGAGGAAGCTATGGCTACACCTTC.

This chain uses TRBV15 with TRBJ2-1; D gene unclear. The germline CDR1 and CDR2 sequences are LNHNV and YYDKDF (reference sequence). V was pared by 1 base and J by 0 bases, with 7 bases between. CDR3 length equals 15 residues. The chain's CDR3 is CATSRVGRSYNEQFF. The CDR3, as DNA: TGTGCCACCAGCAGAGTCGGACGCTCCTACAATGAGCAGTTCTTC.

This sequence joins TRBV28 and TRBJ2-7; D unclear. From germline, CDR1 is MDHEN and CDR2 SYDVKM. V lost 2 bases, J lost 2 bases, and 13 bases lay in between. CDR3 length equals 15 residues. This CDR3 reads CASSLLFGPTYEQYF. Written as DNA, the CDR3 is TGTGCCAGCAGTTTACTATTCGGGCCGACCTACGAGCAGTACTTC.

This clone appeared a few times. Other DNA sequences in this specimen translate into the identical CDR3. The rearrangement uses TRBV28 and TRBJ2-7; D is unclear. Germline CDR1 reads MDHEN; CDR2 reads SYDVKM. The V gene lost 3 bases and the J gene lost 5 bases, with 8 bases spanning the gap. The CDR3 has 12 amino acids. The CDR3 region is CASSFRRDEQYF. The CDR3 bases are TGTGCCAGCAGTTTTCGACGCGACGAGCAGTACTTC. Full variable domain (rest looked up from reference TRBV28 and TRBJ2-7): DVKVTQSSRYLVKRTGEKVFLECVQDMDHENMFWYRQDPGLGLRLIYFSYDVKMKEKGDIPEGYSVSREKKERFSLILESASTNQTSMYLCASSFRRDEQYFGPGTRLTVT.